This entry lists 9 T cell receptor beta chains sequenced from one sample in a study of blood T cell repertoires in COVID-19. Generated by immunoSEQ multiplex PCR, the TCRdb table keeps only in-frame clones and is missing some. The repertoire holds more than 300,000 clones, with 90% as singletons. The specimen sequenced was peripheral blood. Receptor source: a woman in her thirties or forties with COVID-19, enrolled during active disease.

V is TRBV28 and J is TRBJ1-6; D is possibly TRBD1 (6 bases). The CDR3 has 16 amino acids. The V end lost 8 bases, the J end lost 5 bases, and 19 bases lay between the germline ends. Germline V gene sequence: CDR1 MDHEN, CDR2 SYDVKM. The CDR3 loop is CASVGGGRAHNSPLHF. The DNA of the CDR3 is TGTGCCAGCGTAGGGGGGGGACGGGCGCATAATTCACCCCTCCACTTT.

The V gene is TRBV11-3, the J gene TRBJ2-5; 7 positions match TRBD2. Germline-derived CDR1 and CDR2 are SGHNT and YENEEA. The ends lost 7 bases at V and 5 bases at J; junction bases unmatched: 7. This CDR3 has 13 amino acids. Here the CDR3 reads CASTVTGGETQYF. CDR3 bases: TGTGCCAGCACGGTAACGGGGGGTGAGACCCAGTACTTC.

The chain recombines TRBV2 with TRBJ1-1; 7 bases line up with TRBD1. Germline V gene data show CDR1 as SNHLY and CDR2 as FYNNEI. The CDR3 runs to 18 residues. J lost 1 base, V lost 8 bases, and 19 bases had no gene match. In nucleotides, the CDR3 is TGTGCCAGCCATAAGTCCGGGCAGGGGGTGAACCCGAACACTGAAGCTTTCTTT. Its protein product is CASHKSGQGVNPNTEAFF.

The chain joins TRBV2 to TRBJ2-7; possibly TRBD1 for D (6 bases). The CDR3 totals 14 residues. Germline assignment: CDR1 SNHLY and CDR2 FYNNEI. V lost 7 bases and J lost 2, with 15 bases in between. The CDR3 DNA reads as TGTGCCAGCACCGGGCAGGGGAGCACCTACGAGCAGTACTTC. The encoded protein is CASTGQGSTYEQYF. The complete variable domain, with remaining parts taken from reference TRBV2 and TRBJ2-7, reads EPEVTQTPSHQVTQMGQEVILRCVPISNHLYFYWYRQILGQKVEFLVSFYNNEISEKSEIFDDQFSVERPDGSNFTLKIRSTKLEDSAMYFCASTGQGSTYEQYFGPGTRLTVT.

V usage is TRBV27 and J usage is TRBJ2-7; 9 bases match TRBD2. J was trimmed by 6 bases and V by 1 base; bases with no gene match: 10. Germline CDR1 reads MNHEY; CDR2 reads SMNVEV (reference sequence). The CDR3 has 16 residues. The CDR3 sequence is CASSLWASGALGEQYF. CDR3 DNA: TGTGCCAGCAGTTTATGGGCTAGCGGGGCCCTTGGCGAGCAGTACTTC.

The chain combines TRBV27 with TRBJ1-2; 8 positions agree with TRBD1. V shed 6 bases and J 4 bases; nucleotides not matched to a gene: 16. Germline V gene sequence: CDR1 MNHEY, CDR2 SMNVEV (reference sequence). The CDR3 has 17 amino acids. For the CDR3, the DNA is TGTGCCAGCAGGCCTACTATGCAGGGGGCGGCGTTCTATGGCTACACCTTC. Its protein product is CASRPTMQGAAFYGYTF.

The chain has TRBV6-5 and TRBJ1-6; 8 bases agree with TRBD1. The ends lost 4 bases at V and 7 bases at J; junction bases unmatched: 3. The CDR3 spans 14 residues. Germline V lookup: CDR1 MNHEY, CDR2 SVGAGI. The CDR3 loop is CASSLNRGNSPLHF. The CDR3 DNA reads TGTGCCAGCAGTTTGAACAGGGGGAATTCACCCCTCCACTTT.

The chain combines TRBV5-4 with TRBJ2-3, with 11 bases identical to TRBD2. CDR1 and CDR2 from the germline V gene are SGHNT and YYREEE (reference sequence). This CDR3 is built from 16 residues. Unmatched junction bases numbered 6, after V lost 4 bases and J lost 2 bases. The CDR3: CASSQGLAGLTDTQYF. The CDR3 DNA reads as TGTGCCAGCAGCCAAGGACTAGCGGGTCTCACAGATACGCAGTATTTT.

The V call is TRBV11-3, the J call TRBJ2-1, with D possibly being TRBD2 (5 bases). The CDR3 contains 16 residues. The germline V gene has CDR1 SGHNT and CDR2 YENEEA. Trimming stripped 1 base from V and 2 bases from J, with 12 bases between. In nucleotides, the CDR3 is TGTGCCAGCAGCTTAGCCCTAGCAGACACCTACAATGAGCAGTTCTTC. It translates to CASSLALADTYNEQFF.